These 13 T cell receptor beta chains were sequenced from one sample in a study of CD8 T cells in ankylosing spondylitis. Study-wide results and limits: Eight highly homologous variants formed a TCR beta motif that appeared characteristic of ankylosing spondylitis blood.

Antigens of these TCRs are unknown. A single record per CDR3 protein comes from TCRdb applying MiXCR to the 5' RACE reads. This sample has about 840,000 distinct CDR3 sequences, with about 10% found just once. The specimen was blood, either unsorted or a sorted T cell fraction (not recorded which). The source of these receptors is a male donor with ankylosing spondylitis.

This clonotype turned up a few times. The chain links TRBV7-2 to TRBJ2-3, with TRBD2 matching over 7 bases. The CDR3 runs 15 residues. The germline gives CDR1 SGHTA, CDR2 FQGNSA. V lost 1 base to trimming and J lost 6 bases; unmatched junction nucleotides: 7. In DNA, the CDR3 is TGTGCCAGCAGCTTAGTACGGCAGGGAGGGGATACGCAGTATTTT. Translating it yields CASSLVRQGGDTQYF.

The chain joins TRBV6-1 to TRBJ1-1; possible D gene TRBD1, 6 bases. Trimming removed 6 bases at V and 4 bases at J, with 21 bases between. The germline CDR1 and CDR2 sequences are MNHNS and SASEGT. The CDR3 is made up of 16 amino acids. For the CDR3, the DNA is TGTGCCAGCAGCCGTTCCGGGACTCTCAGGGGCACTGAAGCTTTCTTT. This gives the protein CASSRSGTLRGTEAFF.

The chain couples TRBV28 to TRBJ1-6, with 7 bases identical to TRBD1. This CDR3 region has 14 residues. Trimming cost V 6 bases and J 10 bases; bases outside gene matches: 9. The germline V gene encodes CDR1 MDHEN and CDR2 SYDVKM. In DNA form, the CDR3 reads TGTGCCAGCAGCCAAGAAACAGGGGAATCACCCCTCCACTTT. It translates to CASSQETGESPLHF.

This clonotype occurred many times. The chain combines TRBV6-1 with TRBJ2-7; TRBD1 might be the D (6 bases). Germline V gives CDR1 MNHNS, CDR2 SASEGT. V gave up 6 bases and J gave up 0 bases, with 18 bases separating them. CDR3 length: 16 amino acids. CDR3 bases: TGTGCCAGCAGCCAGAAACGGGACACCGTCTCCTACGAGCAGTACTTC. This sequence encodes CASSQKRDTVSYEQYF.

This clonotype has more than one count but fewer than ten. The chain has TRBV5-1 and TRBJ1-2, with 8 bases aligning to TRBD1. The length of the CDR3 is 12 residues. Losses at the gene ends were 4 bases for V and 8 bases for J; bases not matched to a gene: 4. CDR1 and CDR2 from the germline V gene are SGHRS and YFSETQ. The CDR3 nucleotides read TGCGCCAGCAGCGAGACAGGGGACGGCTACACCTTC. The encoded protein is CASSETGDGYTF.

The rearrangement joins TRBV7-2 to TRBJ2-1, with 7 bases fitting TRBD2. V lost 0 bases and J lost 2; bases outside the gene matches: 4. The length of the CDR3 is 16 residues. Germline V gene lookup returns CDR1 SGHTA and CDR2 FQGNSA. The CDR3 is CASSLAPGGTYNEQFF. In DNA form, the CDR3 reads TGTGCCAGCAGCTTAGCCCCGGGAGGTACCTACAATGAGCAGTTCTTC.

This clonotype came up a few times. The chain employs TRBV29-1 and TRBJ1-4; 9 nucleotides match TRBD1. The CDR3 is 13 amino acids. The trim removed 6 bases at V and 7 bases at J, leaving 6 bases unmatched. The germline V gene encodes CDR1 SQVTM and CDR2 ANQGSEA. CDR3 nucleotide sequence: TGCAGCGTATTACAGGGGGCTGGTGAAAAACTGTTTTTT. It codes for CSVLQGAGEKLFF.

The genes are TRBV11-2 and TRBJ2-7; no clear D gene. Trimming shortened V by 2 bases and J by 5 bases, and 10 bases separated the two germline ends. Germline V gives CDR1 SGHAT, CDR2 FQNNGV. This CDR3 has 13 residues. The CDR3 nucleotides read TGTGCCAGCAGCTTATCCGCCCCCGACGAGCAGTACTTC. It translates to CASSLSAPDEQYF.

Only a few counts were recorded for this clonotype. The chain carries TRBV7-2 and TRBJ2-7, with TRBD2 as a possible D gene (6 bases). Deletions cut 1 base from V and 2 bases from J, with 12 bases between. From germline, CDR1 is SGHTA and CDR2 FQGNSA. The CDR3 runs to 15 residues. The CDR3 loop is CASSLDRRGTYEQYF. Written as DNA, the CDR3 is TGTGCCAGCAGCTTAGACCGGCGGGGAACCTACGAGCAGTACTTC.

This clonotype was seen only a few times. The chain couples TRBV6-1 to TRBJ1-1; 8 bases match TRBD1. This CDR3 has 16 residues. Germline CDR1 is MNHNS and CDR2 is SASEGT. J lost 6 bases, V lost 6 bases, and 15 bases had no gene match. The CDR3 is CASSPQRGQGLSEAFF. The CDR3 DNA follows: TGTGCCAGCAGCCCTCAAAGAGGACAGGGTCTCTCTGAAGCTTTCTTT.

This clonotype was seen many times. The V gene is TRBV20-1, the J gene TRBJ2-1; 8 bases are shared with TRBD2. Trimming cost V 6 bases and J 0 bases; bases outside gene matches: 16. Germline lookup yields CDR1 DFQATT and CDR2 SNEGSKA (reference sequence). This CDR3 has 18 residues. This chain's CDR3 is CSAPAGRIAGISYNEQFF. As DNA, the CDR3 is TGCAGTGCCCCCGCGGGCAGGATAGCGGGAATCTCCTACAATGAGCAGTTCTTC.

This clonotype was seen a handful of times. V gene TRBV11-2 combines with J gene TRBJ2-7; 8 positions agree with TRBD1. CDR1 SGHAT and CDR2 FQNNGV come from the germline V gene. This CDR3 comprises 17 residues. With V trimmed by 0 bases and J by 2 bases, 9 bases remained unmatched. In DNA form, the CDR3 reads TGTGCCAGCAGCTTAGATCGAATAGGACAGGGCACCTACGAGCAGTACTTC. Translated: CASSLDRIGQGTYEQYF.

The chain joins TRBV20-1 to TRBJ2-7; TRBD1 matches at 7 bases. The CDR3 is made up of 14 amino acids. Trimming removed 4 bases from V and 1 base from J; junction bases left unmatched: 7. CDR1 DFQATT and CDR2 SNEGSKA come from the germline V gene (reference sequence). CDR3 sequence reads: CSAKVGTASYEQYF. CDR3 DNA sequence: TGCAGTGCTAAAGTAGGGACAGCTTCCTACGAGCAGTACTTC.